This entry is about one T cell receptor (beta chain). The antigen remains unidentified. This record comes from a study of response to subunit inactivated influenza vaccine. TCRdb called the RT-PCR reads again in MiXCR, with one record for every CDR3 protein. In the table there are roughly 670,000 distinct CDR3 sequences, 14% of which are singletons. Regarding the study as a whole: That few new T cells are recruited by each seasonal influenza vaccination was the authors' suggestion.

Germline V gives CDR1 DFQATT, CDR2 SNEGSKA (reference sequence). The CDR3 covers 16 residues. V lost 0 bases and J lost 0, with 15 bases in between. The TCR comes from a man aged 50-59 years who received an inactivated influenza vaccine. The gene calls are TRBV20-1 and TRBJ2-7; D may be TRBD2 (6 bases). Sequencing was performed on PBMCs from blood, taken 14 to 15 days before vaccination. CDR3 protein: CSARDGRYPSSYEQYF. CDR3 in DNA: TGCAGTGCTAGAGATGGGAGGTATCCTAGCTCCTACGAGCAGTACTTC.